This T cell receptor beta chain was profiled in a study of CD8 T cells in Susac syndrome. Reverse transcription of roughly 0.5 to 1 ug RNA was carried out with random hexamers. The immunoSEQ assay covered 54 Vbeta and 13 Jbeta segments for CDR3. TCRdb itself ran the immunoSEQ multiplex PCR reads through MiXCR, one entry per CDR3 protein. The sample includes a few hundred thousand distinct CDR3 sequences, about 94% of them seen just once. Sequencing of TCR beta, carried out with a high-throughput approach, was applied to CD8+ and CD4+ T cells from the blood. J was trimmed by 2 bases and V by 5 bases; bases with no gene match: 3. The CDR3 is made up of 13 amino acids. Germline V gives CDR1 DFQATT, CDR2 SNEGSKA (reference sequence). Findings and limits, study-wide: A relatively small number of individuals underwent TCR sequencing and HLA analysis.

Worth noting for this clonotype: Its antigen is still unknown.

This rearrangement joins TRBV20-1 to TRBJ1-5; 7 positions match TRBD1. The TCR originated in a human donor with multiple sclerosis. The material sequenced was CD4+ T cells from PBMCs. The CDR3 region has the DNA TGCAGTGCTGCCGGACAGGGCAATCAGCCCCAGCATTTT. Translation: CSAAGQGNQPQHF.